This T cell receptor beta chain appears in the sequencing data of a study of blood T cell repertoires in COVID-19. The V gene's germline CDR1 is MNHEY and CDR2 SVGEGT. This CDR3 is built from 16 residues. Losses at the gene ends were 0 bases for V and 3 bases for J; bases not matched to a gene: 7. Sequencing was performed with immunoSEQ multiplex PCR; in TCRdb, only in-frame clones are kept and a portion is missing. The table shows 310,000 or so clones, with around nine tenths occurring only once. This chain connects TRBV6-2 or TRBV6-3 to TRBJ2-7; 8 nucleotides align to TRBD2. This TCR was recovered from a woman aged 25 to 45 with COVID-19, enrolled during active disease. The sequencing sample was made of peripheral blood. The CDR3 sequence is CASSYSRLSGNYEQYF. CDR3 bases: TGTGCCAGCAGTTACTCTCGACTTAGCGGGAACTACGAGCAGTACTTC.